The TCR beta chain under discussion was sequenced for a study of cytomegalovirus exposure and HLA in healthy donors (dated by TCRdb to about 2017). In terms of the full investigation: In an earlier analysis of 587 of the donors, around 290 Gb of sequence data and just under 120 million unique TCR beta sequences from about 179 million T cells were reported. Approximately 300 gigabases of sequencing data and roughly 81 million unique TCR sequences made up an early release that covered approximately 650 HLA-typed donors. Of the 398 genotyped donors, approximately 82% fell in the genetic ancestry cluster associated with self-reported Caucasian donors. The study was designed to test whether signatures of past pathogen exposure could be identified by cataloging public T cell receptors. The study used immunosequencing to profile the T cell repertoires of under 700 subjects and linked those repertoires to cytomegalovirus serostatus. In addition to the first cohort of 666 subjects, a separate validation cohort of 120 different subjects was used. High-throughput TCR immunosequencing, statistical association of individual TCRs with disease status, and machine learning were combined to predict cytomegalovirus infection status. To study patterns of TCR occurrence, a later analysis re-analyzed previously published TCR beta repertoires from around 660 donors and added high-resolution HLA genotyping. The later analysis used no new phenotypic data to find candidate immune exposures, relying instead on TCR beta sequences and their occurrence across donors. To decide whether each TCR beta V gene segment behaved as functional or pseudogenic, an earlier analysis of some 600 of the donors relied on high-throughput TCR beta sequencing. Donor age, sex, ethnicity and CMV serostatus were compiled alongside the repertoire data. Genome-wide SNP genotypes for about 55% of the roughly 670 donors were used in a later genetic analysis, which treated that subset as a discovery cohort. Every discovery cohort repertoire had been produced on one sequencing platform. HLA typing covered class I and class II loci at four-digit resolution. Typing coverage varied by locus: about 620-640 donors for A, B, C, DRB1 and DQB1; approximately 560 for DQA1; some 610 for DPA1; more than 450 for DPB1. Because of strong linkage in the cohort, roughly five DR-DQ haplotypes were treated as single units for association and clustering. Across approximately 400 genotyped donors of the cohort, an average of approximately 240,000 unique TCR beta nucleotide sequences per donor were sequenced, and roughly 18% of those sequences were non-productive.

As to this clone: Its specific antigen is unknown. One base away there is no much larger clone; base qualities are not given.

The CDR3 starts with the cysteine, ends with the phenylalanine, and has 14 residues. Left in the record is the CDR3 DNA by itself, 42 bases read in frame from the first base. V sheds 7 bases and J sheds 2 bases, leaving 15 bases between their ends. From a lookup of the germline V gene (reference sequence), CDR1 and CDR2 are MNHEY and SMNVEV. The method behind the library was the immunoSEQ multiplex PCR assay. The multiplex PCR relied on a mix of 60 forward primers for TCR Vbeta segments and 13 reverse primers for TCR Jbeta segments. The CDR3 region of rearranged TCR beta genes was amplified from genomic DNA by a multiplex PCR assay. The Illumina HiSeq System was used to sequence the amplified TCR beta libraries as 87-base-pair reads. As for the authors' bioinformatics: A later analysis tallied roughly 78 million unique TCR beta chains across the 550 to 850 repertoires, and about 12 million of those chains were shared by two or more donors. A nearest-neighbor algorithm error-corrected the raw reads and collapsed the reads into unique sequences, merging closely related sequences to remove PCR and sequencing errors. Alignment of CDR3 sequences to IMGT reference sequences was used to assign V, D and J gene segments. Each retained sequence needed at least a six-nucleotide match to both a V gene segment and a J gene segment. A rearrangement counted as productive if the CDR3 had no stop codons and remained in frame with V and J, and every other rearrangement counted as non-productive. Following IMGT convention, CDR3 was defined as the stretch from the second conserved V-encoded cysteine up to the conserved J-encoded phenylalanine. The earlier analysis of about 500 of the donors excluded sequences that lacked an unambiguous match to a single V gene segment. An earlier analysis of a few hundred of the donors called V segments functional above 56.7% productive rearrangements and segregating when the between-donor standard deviation exceeded 5%. To diagnose cytomegalovirus status from the catalog of TCR beta chain sequences, a statistical classification framework was built. In a later analysis, V and J genes were assigned by comparing TCR nucleotide sequences against IMGT/GENE-DB human TR gene sequences. The TCRdist pipeline was used in a later analysis to assign CDR3 sequences and most-parsimonious VDJ recombination scenarios. In a later analysis, every TCR beta chain was defined by the combination of its CDR3 amino acid sequence and its V-gene family, and reads without a unique V-gene family were dropped. To address suspected cross-contamination and a sequencing artifact, a later analysis removed around 590 highly shared, low-generation-probability nucleotide sequences. For each public chain, a later analysis derived a clonal expansion index from normalized ranks of inferred template counts within each repertoire. In a later analysis, generation probabilities were computed with a VDJ recombination model fitted to out-of-frame rearrangements, and the resulting probabilities were checked against IGoR. In a later analysis, TCR-TCR, TCR-HLA and TCR-CMV co-occurrence was scored with hypergeometric tests, and a repertoire-size bias correction was applied to TCR pairs. In a later analysis, false discovery rates were estimated by permuting HLA or CMV assignments 20 times. In a later analysis, co-occurring TCRs were grouped using DBSCAN, with TCRdist sequence similarity added in when clustering inside HLA-allele-positive subsets. Co-occurrence clustering excluded repertoires with fewer than 30,000 or more than 120,000 public chains, plus five with anomalous nucleotide sharing. TCRdb's version of the immuneACCESS table is confined to in-frame rearrangements and falls short of the full clone set. An unresolved V gene accounts for under half of the shortfall where checked; the remainder is of unknown origin. The DNA gave D and trimming, while V, J and clone size come from that table. For this sample there are around 86,000 clones; roughly 8.2% appear just once. The ten largest clones take up about 2.3% of the sample.

In total, roughly 670 healthy bone marrow donors made up the cohort. At the time of sampling, all cohort members were nominally healthy, though unrecorded immune exposures were likely present. The donor tested CMV seronegative and was one of the 352 seronegative cohort members. Every donor gave a peripheral blood sample, and the peripheral blood mononuclear cells from that sample were used for TCR beta sequencing. The Qiagen DNeasy Blood Extraction Kit was used to extract genomic DNA from the blood cell samples. The paper's findings and limits, for the study overall: In a later analysis, several top co-occurrence clusters were reported to appear linked to parvovirus B19, influenza, CMV and Epstein-Barr virus. A later analysis associated about 17,000 TCR beta sequences with specific HLA alleles at a false discovery rate of 0.05. Broadly in line with IMGT annotations, most TCR beta V segments showed up in productive rearrangements about 87% or about 30% of the time in an earlier analysis of around 550 of the donors. Across donors, most TCR sequences were observed very rarely, whereas some public TCRs were present in many individuals. In this cohort, only TCR beta chains were sequenced, and detectable features were limited by the absence of alpha or paired-chain data. Linkage disequilibrium might explain the correlated functional status among segregating V segments, but an unknown experimental factor could not be ruled out. In a later analysis, HLA-associated TCR beta chains were found to be more clonally expanded and to have lower generation probabilities than equally common non-associated chains. Presence/absence analyses assumed roughly uniform sequencing depth across donors, an assumption that may not hold. Because counts were too low, seventeen rarely observed V segments, including chromosome 9 orphons, were excluded from the earlier analysis of 587 of the donors. According to a later analysis, TCR association rates differed among HLA loci, with DRB1 alleles showing the most associated TCRs and HLA-C alleles showing the fewest. When HLA alleles, especially DR and DQ, strongly co-occurred, attributing TCR associations to individual alleles was difficult. The study gave a list of 150 to 200 TCR beta chains associated with cytomegalovirus. Because the 87-base-pair reads could not distinguish some IMGT-functional V segments, including TRBV6-2 and TRBV6-3, those segments were excluded. Immune exposure information for the cohort was limited to CMV serostatus. The classifier was reported to diagnose cytomegalovirus status with high specificity and sensitivity in both the original and validation cohorts. The authors suggested that the approach could potentially be extended to other disease states and immunological phenotypes. An association between a missense DCLRE1C variant and V-gene and J-gene trimming of TCR beta chains was found in a later genetic analysis and replicated in an independent cohort. According to a later analysis, most CMV-associated TCR beta chains appeared to be HLA-restricted, and the HLA associations seemed to be driven largely by CMV exposure. A further reported finding was that TCR beta sequences accurately predicted the HLA-A and HLA-B alleles for most subjects in the first cohort. A cluster of highly shared sequence variants was judged likely to be a technical artifact of the sequencing pipeline. Because some donors lacked HLA typing at each locus, the association tests relied only on the typed subset. Compared with the 666-donor mean, donors in an Asian-associated ancestry cluster had fewer N-insertions in productive TCRs, according to a later genetic analysis. A few of the identified cytomegalovirus-associated TCR beta chains were confirmed in vitro to be specific for cytomegalovirus antigens.

The sequencing sample was made of PBMCs. This receptor was taken from a man over 45 in good health and CMV-seronegative. In this chain, TRBV27 is recombined with TRBJ2-7; no D gene is confidently identified. The CDR3 reads CASTNIYPPYEQYF. The DNA sequence follows: TGTGCCAGCACCAACATTTACCCCCCCTACGAGCAGTACTTC.